This T cell receptor (beta chain) derives from a study of control samples from healthy donors and cancer patients. The protocol was immunoSEQ multiplex PCR, while the TCRdb copy is restricted to in-frame clones and leaves out a portion. The sample records 150,000 to 200,000 clones, approximately 90% being singletons. V dropped 4 bases and J dropped 8; count of bases not matched to a gene: 2. This CDR3 is built from 12 residues. Germline CDR1 and CDR2: SGHRS and YFSETQ. Material for sequencing was blood. The V gene is TRBV5-1, the J gene TRBJ2-1, with TRBD1 matching 8 bases. This sequence was found in a man aged 30 to 45 in good health. The CDR3 loop is CASSVQGDEQFF. For the CDR3, the DNA is TGCGCCAGCAGCGTACAGGGGGATGAGCAGTTCTTC.